These 13 T cell receptor beta chains originate from one sample sequenced in a study of shared clonotypes between healthy human individuals. This table comes from immunoSEQ multiplex PCR, and its TCRdb copy is limited to in-frame clones, with some not included. The sample shows approximately 2.5 million clones, 80% to 95% of them seen only once. Sequencing was performed on naive CD4+ T cells from PBMCs. The sample's subset: CD45RA+ positively selected. Receptors originate from a man aged 18-30 years in good health. Some clones in this sample may be carry-over from other donors' samples.

The chain uses TRBV19 and TRBJ1-1, with 8 bases lining up with TRBD1. Germline V gene sequence: CDR1 LNHDA, CDR2 SQIVND (reference sequence). The CDR3 loop spans 14 amino acids. V lost 5 bases to trimming and J lost 5 bases; unmatched junction nucleotides: 7. The chain's CDR3 is CASSARGRGTEAFF. The CDR3 DNA sequence: TGTGCCAGTAGTGCCAGGGGGCGCGGGACTGAAGCTTTCTTT. Combining the CDR3 with reference TRBV19 and TRBJ1-1 gives the whole variable domain DGGITQSPKYLFRKEGQNVTLSCEQNLNHDAMYWYRQDPGQGLRLIYYSQIVNDFQKGDIAEGYSVSREKKESFPLTVTSAQKNPTAFYLCASSARGRGTEAFFGQGTRLTVV.

The CDR3 DNA reads as TGTGCCAGCAGTTCCCGTAGCGGAGGCTCCTACGAGCAGTACTTC. It is translated as CASSSRSGGSYEQYF. The chain uses TRBV6-5 and TRBJ2-7, with D maybe TRBD2 (6 bases). The germline V gene has CDR1 MNHEY and CDR2 SVGAGI. The CDR3 totals 15 residues. Trimming stripped 4 bases from V and 0 bases from J, with 13 bases between.

The gene calls are TRBV2 and TRBJ1-5; no firm D call. Germline V gene sequence: CDR1 SNHLY, CDR2 FYNNEI. The ends were cut back, 2 bases at V and 5 bases at J, with 13 bases in the middle. This CDR3 spans 15 amino acids. The CDR3 is CASSERVRLDQPQHF. Written as DNA, the CDR3 is TGTGCCAGCAGTGAAAGAGTGAGGCTGGATCAGCCCCAGCATTTT. Using reference TRBV2 and TRBJ1-5 for the parts outside the CDR3, the full variable domain is EPEVTQTPSHQVTQMGQEVILRCVPISNHLYFYWYRQILGQKVEFLVSFYNNEISEKSEIFDDQFSVERPDGSNFTLKIRSTKLEDSAMYFCASSERVRLDQPQHFGDGTRLSIL.

The chain joins TRBV5-1 to TRBJ2-6; D is ambiguous. Germline-derived CDR1 and CDR2 are SGHRS and YFSETQ. V was cut by 4 bases and J by 0 bases, with 14 bases left in between. This CDR3 is built from 17 residues. CDR3 loop: CASSRRAPTSGANVLTF. CDR3 nucleotide sequence: TGCGCCAGCAGCCGCCGGGCACCAACCTCTGGGGCCAACGTCCTGACTTTC. Complete variable domain (other parts from reference TRBV5-1 and TRBJ2-6): KAGVTQTPRYLIKTRGQQVTLSCSPISGHRSVSWYQQTPGQGLQFLFEYFSETQRNKGNFPGRFSGRQFSNSRSEMNVSTLELGDSALYLCASSRRAPTSGANVLTFGAGSRLTVL.

The J gene is TRBJ2-1, the V gene TRBV5-1; a weak D match, TRBD2 (5 bases). This CDR3 is 13 amino acids long. V was trimmed by 1 base and J by 9 bases, leaving 11 bases between them. Germline loops: CDR1 SGHRS, CDR2 YFSETQ. CDR3: CASSLNPAGEQFF. CDR3 nucleotide sequence: TGCGCCAGCAGCTTGAACCCTGCGGGTGAGCAGTTCTTC.

J is TRBJ2-2 and V is TRBV6-5; 8 bases fit TRBD1. This CDR3 is built from 14 residues. CDR1 is MNHEY and CDR2 is SVGAGI in the germline V gene. V lost 6 bases to trimming and J lost 4 bases; unmatched junction nucleotides: 4. CDR3 loop: CASRPDRVTGELFF. Here the CDR3 DNA reads TGTGCCAGCAGACCGGACAGGGTCACCGGGGAGCTGTTTTTT.

The chain is built from TRBV5-1 and TRBJ2-1; the match to TRBD2 covers 14 bases. The germline V gene encodes CDR1 SGHRS and CDR2 YFSETQ. Trimming removed 4 bases from V and 7 bases from J; junction bases left unmatched: 7. The CDR3 consists of 16 residues. The CDR3 loop is CASSVTGLAGVNEQFF. The CDR3 DNA reads TGCGCCAGCAGCGTGACGGGACTAGCGGGAGTGAATGAGCAGTTCTTC.

The J gene is TRBJ2-7, the V gene TRBV7-2, with 13 nucleotides matching TRBD2. Trimming removed 0 bases from V and 7 bases from J; junction bases left unmatched: 3. This CDR3 spans 15 amino acids. From germline, CDR1 is SGHTA and CDR2 FQGNSA. The DNA of the CDR3 is TGTGCCAGCAGCTTAGCGCCGGGACTAGCGGGAGAGCAGTACTTC. Protein: CASSLAPGLAGEQYF.

The J gene is TRBJ2-1, the V gene TRBV4-1, with 7 bases matching TRBD2. Germline V gene data show CDR1 as MGHRA and CDR2 as YSYEKL. There are 17 residues in the CDR3. Germline trimming cut 6 bases from V and 8 bases from J; bases unmatched to any gene: 19. The CDR3 loop is CASRPSGGKGPVYEQFF. For the CDR3, the DNA is TGCGCCAGCAGACCCTCGGGGGGAAAAGGCCCCGTCTATGAGCAGTTCTTC.

This chain joins TRBV7-2 and TRBJ2-5; D is perhaps TRBD1 (5 bases). The V end lost 1 base, the J end lost 4 bases, and 13 bases lay between the germline ends. Per the germline V gene, CDR1 is SGHTA and CDR2 is FQGNSA. The CDR3 covers 15 residues. CDR3 region: CASSLGPQGGETQYF. In DNA form, the CDR3 reads TGTGCCAGCAGCTTAGGCCCCCAGGGCGGAGAGACCCAGTACTTC. Looking up the rest from reference TRBV7-2 and TRBJ2-5 gives the full variable domain: GAGVSQSPSNKVTEKGKDVELRCDPISGHTALYWYRQSLGQGLEFLIYFQGNSAPDKSGLPSDRFSAERTGGSVSTLTIQRTQQEDSAVYLCASSLGPQGGETQYFGPGTRLLVL.

The V gene is TRBV29-1, the J gene TRBJ1-5; unclear D gene. Between the trimmed V and J ends, which lost 7 bases and 2 bases, there was a span of 15 bases. Germline loops: CDR1 SQVTM, CDR2 ANQGSEA. This CDR3 spans 14 amino acids. CDR3: CSAGGIGGNQPQHF. CDR3 DNA: TGCAGCGCGGGAGGGATAGGTGGCAATCAGCCCCAGCATTTT.

The chain recombines TRBV27 with TRBJ1-1; D perhaps matches TRBD1 (5 bases). This CDR3 has 17 amino acids. Per the germline V gene, CDR1 is MNHEY and CDR2 is SMNVEV (reference sequence). V lost 0 bases and J 4 bases, leaving 18 bases between the germline ends. The CDR3 sequence: CASSLSYFKGASTEAFF. The CDR3 region has the DNA TGTGCCAGCAGTTTATCGTACTTCAAAGGGGCCTCCACTGAAGCTTTCTTT.

This rearrangement joins TRBV5-5 to TRBJ1-4, with D possibly matching TRBD1 (6 bases). Germline lookup yields CDR1 SGHKS and CDR2 YYEKEE (reference sequence). V was trimmed by 4 bases and J by 5 bases, leaving 12 bases between them. The CDR3 has 14 residues. In DNA form, the CDR3 reads TGTGCCAGCAGCCTCCGGACAGACAATGAAAAACTGTTTTTT. Protein: CASSLRTDNEKLFF.